This T cell receptor beta chain was documented in a study of T cell repertoires in cytomegalovirus infection. Study-level information: Used in the study were CMV epitopes, some recently identified and HLA-C-restricted, others well-studied and HLA-B-restricted.

This clonotype has just a few counts. Its cognate antigen is unknown. In germline, CDR1 is ENHRY, CDR2 SYGVKD. The ends lost 3 bases at V and 4 bases at J; junction bases unmatched: 5. The CDR3 runs 14 residues. Each CDR3 protein gets one entry after TCRdb re-called the reads with MiXCR. Of some 560,000 distinct CDR3 sequences in the sample, over 35% were seen once. The sequencing here drew on cultured PBMCs, taken from culture after CMV antigen stimulation. The chain joins TRBV10-3 to TRBJ1-2; 7 bases are a match to TRBD1. The clonotype comes from a human donor in good health (CMV status not recorded). Some clones in this sample may be carry-over from other donors' samples. CDR3 sequence: CAISERTGAYGYTF. The CDR3 DNA sequence: TGTGCCATCAGTGAACGAACAGGGGCCTATGGCTACACCTTC.